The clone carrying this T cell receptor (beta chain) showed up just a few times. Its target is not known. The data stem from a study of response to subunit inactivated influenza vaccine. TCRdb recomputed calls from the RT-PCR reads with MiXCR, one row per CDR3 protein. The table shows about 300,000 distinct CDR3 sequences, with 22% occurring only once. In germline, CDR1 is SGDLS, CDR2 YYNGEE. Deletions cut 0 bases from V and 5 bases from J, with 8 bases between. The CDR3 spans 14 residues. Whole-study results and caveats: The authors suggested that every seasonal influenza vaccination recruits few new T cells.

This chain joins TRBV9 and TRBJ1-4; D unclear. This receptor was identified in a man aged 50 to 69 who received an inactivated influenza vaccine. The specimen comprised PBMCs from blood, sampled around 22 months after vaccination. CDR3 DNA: TGTGCCAGCAGCGTAGACGATGGGAATGAAAAACTGTTTTTT. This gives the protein CASSVDDGNEKLFF.